What follows is one T cell receptor beta chain and its context. Its antigen is still unknown. Base qualities were left out, and no much larger clone turns up one base away. This sample is part of a study of blood T cell repertoires in COVID-19 (TCRdb year 2020). Regarding the complete study: Samples covering the acute and convalescent phases of COVID-19 were provided by collaborators in the United States, Italy and Spain. The prospective study material was composed of cDNA or gDNA derived from T cells, B-cell-depleted T cells, or PBMCs. Subjects who had been exposed to COVID-19, were actively infected with it, or had recovered from it provided the deeply sampled blood TCRbeta repertoires that made up the dataset. A freely available public database, intended as a resource for researchers studying the immune response to SARS-CoV-2, is where the repertoires were released. The samples were drawn from the first 160 participants of the ongoing ImmuneRACE study and from 1,200 or so subjects provided by 6 global collaborators. The sample metadata nearly always contained a de-identified subject ID, COVID-19 status, age in years and sex. Where available, HLA class I and class II types were obtained from metadata supplied by the sample provider rather than from assay-based typing.

From its cysteine to its phenylalanine, the CDR3 spans 16 amino acids. This entry keeps only the CDR3 DNA: 48 bases, framed from base 1. The junction shows trimming of 1 base on V and 3 bases on J, and the gene matches do not reach 4 bases of it. For CDR1 and CDR2, the germline V gene (reference sequence) lists GTSNPN and SVGIG. One collaborating source in Seattle enrolled patients while the patients were actively infected and followed the patients over time throughout the course of disease. Collaborating institutions collected whole blood in K2EDTA tubes following their own protocols. For TCRbeta analysis, collaborator samples were shipped as frozen whole blood, as isolated PBMCs, or as DNA extracted from either sample type. TCRbeta CDR3 regions were amplified from genomic DNA using the immunoSEQ Assay, a bias-controlled multiplex PCR. Under the source paper's analysis protocol: Within the assay, amplification of reference gene primers was used to estimate how many nucleated cells each sample contained. To quantify the absolute abundance of each unique TCRbeta CDR3 rearrangement, sequence reads were collapsed and filtered. For each sample, productive Simpson clonality was calculated by taking the square root of Simpson's diversity index across productive rearrangements. TCRdb stores this immuneACCESS table with in-frame sequences only. Part of the clones is absent; in the studies checked, under half of the shortfall reflects unresolved V genes, and no reason is known for the rest. V and J calls plus clone size are reproduced from that table; the DNA served to infer D and trimming. Within this sample are 250,000 to 350,000 clones, with 90% of them counted one time only. 6.8% of the sample rests with the top ten.

General conclusions and limits of the study: Clinical and demographic metadata were provided uncurated, with the amount varying by source and participant.

The sequence was obtained from a woman between 25 and 40 years old with COVID-19, enrolled during active disease. The sample comprised peripheral blood. The V gene is TRBV30 and the J gene is TRBJ2-3; 13 bases in between match TRBD2. The CDR3 loop reads CAWSGTSGSRTDTQYF. At the DNA level, the sequence is TGTGCCTGGAGTGGGACTAGCGGGAGCAGGACAGATACGCAGTATTTT.